The 27 T cell receptor beta chains below were found in one sample sequenced in a study of somatic mutations in cytotoxic T cells in rheumatoid arthritis (dated by TCRdb to the late 2010s). Library preparation was by the immunoSEQ multiplex PCR assay. TCRdb stores this immuneACCESS table with in-frame sequences only. Part of the clones is absent; in the studies checked, under half of the shortfall reflects unresolved V genes, and no reason is known for the rest. In this sample the table shows around 4,200 clones, 79% of which occur a single time. The top ten clonotypes cover around 7% of the sample. The sample taken for sequencing was CD8+ T cells sorted from blood. The receptors originated from an adult with rheumatoid arthritis.

This clone occurred a few times. The chain joins TRBV29-1 to TRBJ1-1; D is unclear. Germline CDR1 reads SQVTM; CDR2 reads ANQGSEA. This CDR3 comprises 12 residues. The V end was cut by 0 bases, the J end by 6 bases, with 8 bases between. The CDR3 DNA reads TGCAGCGTTGAAGAGGTGATACCTGAAGCTTTCTTT. It is translated as CSVEEVIPEAFF.

This chain connects TRBV5-6 to TRBJ2-2; 8 bases are shared with TRBD1. Germline CDR1 and CDR2: SGHDT and YYEEEE. CDR3 length: 17 amino acids. V was clipped by 4 bases and J by 3 bases; unmatched bases: 11. For the CDR3, the DNA is TGTGCCAGCAGCGCCTCACCGGGACAGGTCTACACCGGGGAGCTGTTTTTT. This sequence encodes CASSASPGQVYTGELFF.

The V gene is TRBV6-5, the J gene TRBJ2-5; 11 nucleotides match TRBD2. CDR3 length equals 16 residues. Looked up from germline, CDR1 is MNHEY and CDR2 is SVGAGI. The V and J ends lost 0 bases and 4 bases, in that order; junction bases with no gene match: 4. The CDR3 reads CASSYSVLAGVETQYF. The CDR3 region has the DNA TGTGCCAGCAGTTACTCGGTACTAGCGGGGGTAGAGACCCAGTACTTC.

The J gene is TRBJ2-3, the V gene TRBV6-1; no definite D call. The ends were cut back, 3 bases at V and 6 bases at J, with 10 bases in the middle. This CDR3 region has 13 residues. Germline V gene lookup returns CDR1 MNHNS and CDR2 SASEGT. The CDR3: CASSDLGIDTQYF. The CDR3 region has the DNA TGTGCCAGCAGTGATTTAGGGATCGATACGCAGTATTTT.

The rearrangement uses TRBV7-2 and TRBJ1-1, with a weak D call TRBD1 (6 bases). The CDR3 sequence is 14 residues long. The V gene's germline CDR1 is SGHTA and CDR2 FQGNSA. Trimming took off 7 bases at V and 4 bases at J, with 16 bases between the two ends. CDR3 bases: TGTGCCAGCACCTCGGGGCGGGGGCTCACTGAAGCTTTCTTT. This translates into CASTSGRGLTEAFF.

The J gene is TRBJ2-6, the V gene TRBV6-5; weak D call: TRBD1 (6 bases). CDR1 is MNHEY, CDR2 SVGAGI, per germline. Trimming removed 5 bases from V and 2 bases from J, with 10 bases in between. This CDR3 region has 15 residues. Here the CDR3 DNA reads TGTGCCAGCAGTCCAGGGGAAACTGGGGCCAACGTCCTGACTTTC. It codes for CASSPGETGANVLTF.

V gene TRBV18 combines with J gene TRBJ2-7; the D gene is possibly TRBD1 (6 bases). The CDR3 is 13 amino acids. Per germline, CDR1 KGHSH and CDR2 LQKENI. The germline V and J ends were trimmed by 8 bases and 3 bases, with 14 bases remaining between them. CDR3 nucleotides: TGTGCCAGCCGGACAGCCCTCTTCTACGAGCAGTACTTC. Protein: CASRTALFYEQYF.

CDR3 sequence reads: CASSGRTVNTEAFF. The CDR3 bases are TGTGCCAGCAGCGGGCGGACAGTTAACACTGAAGCTTTCTTT. The chain employs TRBV7-8 and TRBJ1-1, with TRBD1 as a possible D gene (6 bases). The CDR3 sequence is 14 residues long. The germline gives CDR1 SGHVS, CDR2 FQNEAQ. Trimming took off 5 bases at V and 2 bases at J, with 12 bases between the two ends. The full variable domain, its missing parts supplied by reference TRBV7-8 and TRBJ1-1, is GAGVSQSPRYKVAKRGQDVALRCDPISGHVSLFWYQQALGQGPEFLTYFQNEAQLDKSGLPSDRFFAERPEGSVSTLKIQRTQQEDSAVYLCASSGRTVNTEAFFGQGTRLTVV.

This chain connects TRBV6-4 to TRBJ1-6; D might be TRBD1 (6 bases). Trimming cost V 6 bases and J 5 bases, with 17 bases left between them. From germline, CDR1 is MRHNA and CDR2 SNTAGT. This CDR3 is built from 16 residues. CDR3 nucleotides: TGTGCCAGCAGCCCGACGGGGGCGCCGGATAATTCACCCCTCCACTTT. It encodes CASSPTGAPDNSPLHF.

This clone was picked up a small number of times. The chain employs TRBV21-1 and TRBJ2-7; the table assigns TRBD2, which was not confirmed against the DNA. TRBV21-1 is recorded as a pseudogene. The CDR3 is 16 amino acids. CDR3 DNA sequence: TGTGCCAGCAGCTCCCGCGGCGAGGATTCAGCCTACGAGCAGTACTTC. It encodes CASSSRGEDSAYEQYF.

The chain joins TRBV13 to TRBJ1-4; D gene uncertain. The CDR3 has 13 amino acids. Germline V gene lookup returns CDR1 PRHDT and CDR2 FYEKMQ (reference sequence). V dropped 6 bases and J dropped 7 bases, with 12 bases sitting between them. CDR3 coding DNA: TGTGCCAGCAGTCATGACCGAGGTGAAAAACTGTTTTTT. Translating gives CASSHDRGEKLFF.

The rearrangement joins TRBV4-1 to TRBJ2-5, with 11 bases fitting TRBD1. The junction had 6 bases not matched to a gene; V was cut back by 5 bases and J by 4 bases. The germline V gene encodes CDR1 MGHRA and CDR2 YSYEKL. This CDR3 contains 15 residues. The CDR3 bases are TGCGCCAGCAGCTACGGACAGGGGGCGGCAGAGACCCAGTACTTC. This gives the protein CASSYGQGAAETQYF.

This sequence joins TRBV18 and TRBJ2-7, with D maybe TRBD1 (6 bases). Germline lookup yields CDR1 KGHSH and CDR2 LQKENI. This CDR3 is built from 17 residues. V was trimmed by 0 bases and J by 3 bases, leaving 18 bases between them. CDR3 nucleotide sequence: TGTGCCAGCTCACCACCGGGGCCGGGACACCGGGTCTACGAGCAGTACTTC. As protein: CASSPPGPGHRVYEQYF.

The V call is TRBV5-4, the J call TRBJ2-1; D perhaps matches TRBD1 (9 bases). The CDR3 totals 15 residues. V was trimmed by 4 bases and J by 6 bases, leaving 17 bases between them. The V gene's germline CDR1 is SGHNT and CDR2 YYREEE (reference sequence). In nucleotides, the CDR3 is TGTGCCAGCAGCCGGGAGGGGACAGGGTCCAATGAGCAGTTCTTC. Its translation: CASSREGTGSNEQFF.

This clone was detected once. The chain combines TRBV11-2 with TRBJ2-2; D is possibly TRBD1 (7 bases). CDR1 is SGHAT and CDR2 is FQNNGV in the germline V gene. Trimming took 4 bases from V and 5 from J, leaving 17 bases between them. The CDR3 covers 16 residues. The CDR3 DNA follows: TGTGCCAGCAGCTCCTTCGCAGGGGGGCCGACCGGGGAGCTGTTTTTT. Translation: CASSSFAGGPTGELFF.

The J gene is TRBJ1-1, the V gene TRBV14; D is uncertain. The V end was cut by 5 bases, the J end by 1 base, with 8 bases between. This CDR3 has 13 residues. The germline CDR1 and CDR2 sequences are SGHDN and FVKESK. The DNA for the CDR3 is TGTGCCAGCAGCTGGACTGAGAACACTGAAGCTTTCTTT. Translation gives CASSWTENTEAFF.

CDR3 DNA sequence: TGTGCCAGCAGTTTATCCCAGGTCGGGCTTCCGGGCCATGGCTACACCTTC. Translation: CASSLSQVGLPGHGYTF. The chain couples TRBV27 to TRBJ1-2; no clear D. The germline V gene has CDR1 MNHEY and CDR2 SMNVEV (reference sequence). Trimming shortened V by 0 bases and J by 6 bases, and 20 bases separated the two germline ends. CDR3 size: 17 residues.

The rearrangement joins TRBV12-5 to TRBJ2-5; 8 nucleotides align to TRBD1. The CDR3 is 16 residues long. Germline V gives CDR1 LGHNT, CDR2 FRNRAP. V was pared by 3 bases and J by 4 bases, with 10 bases of the junction left unmatched. The CDR3 loop reads CASGFLTSGGRETQYF. The CDR3, as DNA: TGTGCTAGTGGTTTCCTCACGTCAGGGGGCCGAGAGACCCAGTACTTC.

The chain recombines TRBV27 with TRBJ2-3; maybe TRBD2 (6 bases). Germline V gene lookup returns CDR1 MNHEY and CDR2 SMNVEV (reference sequence). The CDR3 runs 15 residues. The V end was cut by 6 bases, the J end by 2 bases, with 15 bases between. CDR3 residues: CASRGDWAATDTQYF. DNA of the CDR3: TGTGCCAGCAGGGGGGACTGGGCGGCCACAGATACGCAGTATTTT.

The genes are TRBV27 and TRBJ1-6; tentatively, D is TRBD1 (5 bases). Germline loops: CDR1 MNHEY, CDR2 SMNVEV (reference sequence). This CDR3 is built from 14 residues. Trimming pared 3 bases from V and 9 bases from J, leaving 12 bases between. This chain's CDR3 is CASSFSGSSSPLHF. CDR3 nucleotides: TGTGCCAGCAGTTTTTCAGGGAGTTCTTCACCCCTCCACTTT.

This clone was seen only a few times. The V and J genes are TRBV15 and TRBJ2-7; possibly TRBD1 or TRBD2 for D (5 bases each). The V end was cut by 3 bases, the J end by 2 bases, with 11 bases between. There are 14 residues in the CDR3. Germline CDR1 and CDR2: LNHNV and YYDKDF (reference sequence). Here the CDR3 DNA reads TGTGCCACCAGCAGCGGGGACCGTACCTACGAGCAGTACTTC. It codes for CATSSGDRTYEQYF. The whole variable domain, filled in from reference TRBV15 and TRBJ2-7, reads DAMVIQNPRYQVTQFGKPVTLSCSQTLNHNVMYWYQQKSSQAPKLLFHYYDKDFNNEADTPDNFQSRRPNTSFCFLDIRSPGLGDTAMYLCATSSGDRTYEQYFGPGTRLTVT.

The chain couples TRBV7-9 to TRBJ2-6; 7 bases line up with TRBD1. The V gene's germline CDR1 is SEHNR and CDR2 FQNEAQ (reference sequence). The length of the CDR3 is 19 residues. Losses at the gene ends were 5 bases for V and 2 bases for J; bases not matched to a gene: 15. In DNA, the CDR3 is TGTGCCAGCAGCCGTATAGGGACAGCGCTCTTTGCTGGGGCCAACGTCCTGACTTTC. It specifies CASSRIGTALFAGANVLTF.

The table lists this clone with a count of one. V is TRBV6-4 and J is TRBJ2-1, with 10 bases matching TRBD2. Germline V gives CDR1 MRHNA, CDR2 SNTAGT. Trimming at V came to 0 bases and at J to 8 bases, leaving 4 bases not matched to a gene. This CDR3 contains 15 residues. As DNA, the CDR3 is TGTGCCAGCAGTGACTCCAGCGGGGGGGCCCATGAGCAGTTCTTC. It translates to CASSDSSGGAHEQFF.

The V call is TRBV19, the J call TRBJ2-7, with no clear D. V was pared by 0 bases and J by 4 bases, with 10 bases between. Germline assignment: CDR1 LNHDA and CDR2 SQIVND (reference sequence). The CDR3 runs to 14 residues. The CDR3 DNA follows: TGTGCCAGTAGTATAGAGGATAACTCTTACGAGCAGTACTTC. The encoded protein is CASSIEDNSYEQYF.

This CDR3 is CASTLRPGGADGDTQYF. The CDR3 DNA sequence: TGCGCCAGCACCCTACGGCCTGGAGGGGCAGATGGGGATACGCAGTATTTT. The chain has TRBV4-1 and TRBJ2-3; possible D gene TRBD2, 6 bases. Germline assignment: CDR1 MGHRA and CDR2 YSYEKL. Trimming stripped 7 bases from V and 6 bases from J, with 26 bases between. This CDR3 is built from 17 residues.

The chain recombines TRBV30 with TRBJ1-1, with D uncertain. This CDR3 contains 11 residues. CDR1 GTSNPN and CDR2 SVGIG come from the germline V gene (reference sequence). The ends were cut back, 0 bases at V and 8 bases at J, with 7 bases in the middle. CDR3: CAWSVLGEAFF. Written as DNA, the CDR3 is TGTGCCTGGAGTGTACTCGGAGAAGCTTTCTTT.

The rearrangement links TRBV15 to TRBJ2-3; D possibly uses TRBD1 or TRBD2 (5 bases each). V was pared by 5 bases and J by 2 bases, with 17 bases between. The CDR3 contains 16 residues. The germline V gene has CDR1 LNHNV and CDR2 YYDKDF (reference sequence). The CDR3 DNA reads as TGTGCCACCAGCGAATCTTTCTTCGGGGCCACAGATACGCAGTATTTT. It yields the protein CATSESFFGATDTQYF.